This TCR beta chain was obtained from a study of control samples from healthy donors and cancer patients. The count of this clone is one. Between the trimmed V and J ends, which lost 3 bases and 1 base, there was a span of 7 bases. Germline V gene data show CDR1 as SGHRS and CDR2 as YFSETQ. This CDR3 is built from 13 residues. Produced via immunoSEQ multiplex PCR; TCRdb's table is partial and in-frame only. This sample has 100,000 to 150,000 clones, with about 86% found just once. The clonotype comes from a man aged 30 to 39 in good health. The sequencing input was blood. This chain links TRBV5-1 with TRBJ1-1; D gene ambiguous. DNA for the CDR3: TGCGCCAGCAGCTCAAGATCGAACACTGAAGCTTTCTTT. Its translation: CASSSRSNTEAFF.